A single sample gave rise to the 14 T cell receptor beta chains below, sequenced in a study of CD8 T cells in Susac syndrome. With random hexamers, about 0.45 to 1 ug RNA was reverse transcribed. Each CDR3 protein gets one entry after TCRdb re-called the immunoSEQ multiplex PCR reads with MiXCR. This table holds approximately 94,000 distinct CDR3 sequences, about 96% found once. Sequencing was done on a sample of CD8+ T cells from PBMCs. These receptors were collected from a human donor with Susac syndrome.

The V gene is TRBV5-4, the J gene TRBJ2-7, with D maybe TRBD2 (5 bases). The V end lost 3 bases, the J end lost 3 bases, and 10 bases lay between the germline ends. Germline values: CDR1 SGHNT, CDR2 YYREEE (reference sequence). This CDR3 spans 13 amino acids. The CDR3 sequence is CASSSNSDYEQYF. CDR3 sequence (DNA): TGTGCCAGCAGCTCCAATAGCGACTACGAGCAGTACTTC.

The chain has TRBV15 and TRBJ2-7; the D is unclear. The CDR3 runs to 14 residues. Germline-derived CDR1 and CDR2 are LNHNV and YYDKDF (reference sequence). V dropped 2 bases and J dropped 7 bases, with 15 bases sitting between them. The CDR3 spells CATSRPGPQREQYF. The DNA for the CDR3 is TGTGCCACCAGCAGACCCGGGCCGCAAAGGGAGCAGTACTTC.

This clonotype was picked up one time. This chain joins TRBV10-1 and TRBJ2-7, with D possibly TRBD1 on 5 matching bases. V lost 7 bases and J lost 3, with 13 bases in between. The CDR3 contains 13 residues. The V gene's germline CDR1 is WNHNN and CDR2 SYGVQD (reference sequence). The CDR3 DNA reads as TGCGCCAGCACCACCTCCCAGGGCTACGAGCAGTACTTC. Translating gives CASTTSQGYEQYF.

The CDR3 spells CASSWEGVTEAFF. CDR3 DNA sequence: TGTGCCAGCAGCTGGGAGGGGGTCACTGAAGCTTTCTTT. V and J are TRBV11-2 and TRBJ1-1; perhaps TRBD1 as D (6 bases). The CDR3 has 13 residues. Trimming left V 4 bases short and J 4 bases short, with 10 bases between. Germline V gene sequence: CDR1 SGHAT, CDR2 FQNNGV. Full variable domain (remainder filled in from reference TRBV11-2 and TRBJ1-1): EAGVAQSPRYKIIEKRQSVAFWCNPISGHATLYWYQQILGQGPKLLIQFQNNGVVDDSQLPKDRFSAERLKGVDSTLKIQPAKLEDSAVYLCASSWEGVTEAFFGQGTRLTVV.

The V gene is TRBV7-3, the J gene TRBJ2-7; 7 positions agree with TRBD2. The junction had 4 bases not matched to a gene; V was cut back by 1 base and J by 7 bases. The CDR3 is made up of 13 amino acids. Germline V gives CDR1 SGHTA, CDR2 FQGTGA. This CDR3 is CASSLRSAGEQYF. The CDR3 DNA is TGTGCCAGCAGCTTAAGATCAGCGGGAGAGCAGTACTTC. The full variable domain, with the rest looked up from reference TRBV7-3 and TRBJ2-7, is GAGVSQTPSNKVTEKGKYVELRCDPISGHTALYWYRQSLGQGPEFLIYFQGTGAADDSGLPNDRFFAVRPEGSVSTLKIQRTERGDSAVYLCASSLRSAGEQYFGPGTRLTVT.

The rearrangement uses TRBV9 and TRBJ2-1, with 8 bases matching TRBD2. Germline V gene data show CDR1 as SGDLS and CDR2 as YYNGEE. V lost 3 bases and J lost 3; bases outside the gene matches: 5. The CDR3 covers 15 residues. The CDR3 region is CASSDELAGYNEQFF. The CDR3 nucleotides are TGTGCCAGCAGCGACGAGCTAGCGGGCTACAATGAGCAGTTCTTC.

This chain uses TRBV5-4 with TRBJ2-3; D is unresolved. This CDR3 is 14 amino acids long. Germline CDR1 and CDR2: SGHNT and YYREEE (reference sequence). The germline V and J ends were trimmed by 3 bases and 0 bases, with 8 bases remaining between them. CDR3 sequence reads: CASSWRSSTDTQYF. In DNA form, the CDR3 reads TGTGCCAGCAGCTGGCGGAGTAGCACAGATACGCAGTATTTT.

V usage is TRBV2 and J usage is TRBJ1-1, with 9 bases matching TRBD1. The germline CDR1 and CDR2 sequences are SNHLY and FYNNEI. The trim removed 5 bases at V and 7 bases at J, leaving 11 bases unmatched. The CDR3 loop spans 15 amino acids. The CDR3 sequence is CASSLGQGRFDEAFF. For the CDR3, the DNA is TGTGCCAGCAGTTTAGGACAGGGGAGATTTGATGAAGCTTTCTTT.

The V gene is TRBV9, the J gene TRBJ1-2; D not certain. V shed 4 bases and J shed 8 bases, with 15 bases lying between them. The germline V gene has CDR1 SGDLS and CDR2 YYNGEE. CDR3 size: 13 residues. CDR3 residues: CASSPREGGGYTF. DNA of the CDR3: TGTGCCAGCAGCCCCCGTGAGGGCGGGGGCTACACCTTC.

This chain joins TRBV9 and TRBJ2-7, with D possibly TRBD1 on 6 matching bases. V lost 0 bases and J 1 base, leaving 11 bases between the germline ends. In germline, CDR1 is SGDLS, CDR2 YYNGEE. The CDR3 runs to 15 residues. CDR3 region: CASSVEQGPSYEQYF. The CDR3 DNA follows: TGTGCCAGCAGCGTAGAACAGGGACCGTCCTACGAGCAGTACTTC.

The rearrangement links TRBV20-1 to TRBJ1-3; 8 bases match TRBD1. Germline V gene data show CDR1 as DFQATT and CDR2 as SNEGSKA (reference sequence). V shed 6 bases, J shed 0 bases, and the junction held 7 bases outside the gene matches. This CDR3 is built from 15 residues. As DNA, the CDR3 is TGCAGTGCCCAGGGGGCATTGAGCTCTGGAAACACCATATATTTT. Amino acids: CSAQGALSSGNTIYF.

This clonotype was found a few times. CDR3 amino acids: CASSGGQENSPLHF. In DNA, the CDR3 is TGTGCCAGCAGCGGGGGACAGGAAAATTCACCCCTCCACTTT. This rearrangement joins TRBV7-9 to TRBJ1-6; 8 nucleotides agree with TRBD1. V shed 5 bases and J 7 bases; nucleotides not matched to a gene: 4. The germline gives CDR1 SEHNR, CDR2 FQNEAQ (reference sequence). This CDR3 comprises 14 residues.

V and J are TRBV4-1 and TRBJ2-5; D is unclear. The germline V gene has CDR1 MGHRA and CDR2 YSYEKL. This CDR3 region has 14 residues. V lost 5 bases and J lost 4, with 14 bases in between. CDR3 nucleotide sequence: TGCGCCAGCAGCAACCTCGCCAGGCTAGAGACCCAGTACTTC. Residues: CASSNLARLETQYF.

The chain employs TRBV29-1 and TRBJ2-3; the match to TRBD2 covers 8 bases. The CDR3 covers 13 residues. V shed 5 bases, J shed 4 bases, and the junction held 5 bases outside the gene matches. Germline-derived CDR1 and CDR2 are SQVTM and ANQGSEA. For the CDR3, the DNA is TGCAGCGTTCACCTAGCGGGCGCAGATACGCAGTATTTT. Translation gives CSVHLAGADTQYF.